A selection of T cell receptor beta chains follows, all from one sample in a study of shared clonotypes between healthy human individuals. The assay was immunoSEQ multiplex PCR, and TCRdb's table has in-frame clones only and misses some. The data show 600,000 or so clones, about 98% seen once. The source material was naive CD8+ T cells sorted from blood. All receptors come from a young man in good health. Both conserved end residues are part of each CDR3. The order of the fields is V gene, D gene, clone size, J gene, CDR3 DNA, CDR3 protein. The D gene is left open where the match is weak. The listing skips clone size in some rows; elsewhere it reads once, few, many or a size class.

TRBV9	TRBD1	.	TRBJ2-7	TGTGCCAGCAGCGGACAGGGGGCGTACGAGCAGTACTTC	CASSGQGAYEQYF
TRBV5-6	TRBD2	.	TRBJ2-1	TGTGCCAGCAGCTTCACTAGCGGTTATGAGCAGTTCTTC	CASSFTSGYEQFF
TRBV7-9	.	.	TRBJ2-1	TGTGCCAGCACCGGACAGGGAGGGTACAATGAGCAGTTCTTC	CASTGQGGYNEQFF
TRBV28	.	.	TRBJ2-7	TGTGCCAGCAGTCCAACTGGACATCCCTACGAGCAGTACTTC	CASSPTGHPYEQYF
TRBV7-9	.	.	TRBJ1-4	TGTGCCAGCAGCTTAGTCGTGGCTGCCGCAACTAATGAAAAACTGTTTTTT	CASSLVVAAATNEKLFF
TRBV4-1	.	.	TRBJ2-1	TGCGCCAGCAGCTACGACACGGTGGGTGAGCAGTTCTTC	CASSYDTVGEQFF
TRBV27	TRBD1	once	TRBJ2-7	TGTGCCAGCAGTTTATGGGGCAGGGGGCTAGGCTACGAGCAGTACTTC	CASSLWGRGLGYEQYF
TRBV28	.	.	TRBJ1-5	TGTGCCAGCAGTCTTAGAGGTGGCCCGGTAAATCAGCCCCAGCATTTT	CASSLRGGPVNQPQHF
TRBV25-1	.	.	TRBJ1-5	TGTGCCAGCAGTGCAGGGGGCAATCAGCCCCAGCATTTT	CASSAGGNQPQHF
TRBV27	.	.	TRBJ1-1	TGTGCCAGCAGTTTAGTCGGGGGCGAGGACACTGAAGCTTTCTTT	CASSLVGGEDTEAFF
TRBV28	.	.	TRBJ2-1	TGTGCCAGCAGTGGGACTGTGTGGAATGAGCAGTTCTTC	CASSGTVWNEQFF
TRBV15	.	.	TRBJ2-3	TGTGCCACCAGCAATCCCCGGACAGGCGGGGGGGATACGCAGTATTTT	CATSNPRTGGGDTQYF
TRBV9	TRBD2	.	TRBJ2-7	TGTGCCAGCAGCGTGACTAGCGGGTACGAGCAGTACTTC	CASSVTSGYEQYF
TRBV7-9	.	.	TRBJ2-1	TGTGCCAGCAGCTTACGCGGGGATCGCTACAATGAGCAGTTCTTC	CASSLRGDRYNEQFF
TRBV6-1	TRBD2	.	TRBJ2-2	TGTGCCAGCAGTGAGGGACTATGGAACACCGGGGAGCTGTTTTTT	CASSEGLWNTGELFF
TRBV10-2	TRBD1	.	TRBJ2-5	TGCGCCAGCAGCGCGGGACAGGGAACCCAAGAGACCCAGTACTTC	CASSAGQGTQETQYF
TRBV11-2	.	.	TRBJ2-1	TGTGCCAGCAGGACCGACACGAACTCCTACAATGAGCAGTTCTTC	CASRTDTNSYNEQFF
TRBV28	TRBD2	.	TRBJ2-5	TGTGCCAGCAGTACGACTAGCGGGAGGGCTGAGAAAGAGACCCAGTACTTC	CASSTTSGRAEKETQYF